This T cell receptor beta chain is from a study of technical replicates of blood from several donors. Clones were read by immunoSEQ multiplex PCR, and TCRdb kept only the in-frame ones, dropping some. The sample contains just over 55,000 clones, about 94% of which appear only once. The CDR3 sequence is 15 residues long. Germline V CDR1 and CDR2: LGHNA, YSLEER. Trimming removed 2 bases from V and 2 bases from J; junction bases left unmatched: 4. This sequence joins TRBV4-3 and TRBJ2-5, with 8 bases lining up with TRBD1. The sequencing sample was made of PBMCs. The TCR originated in a human donor in good health. Some clones in this sample may be carry-over from other donors' samples. The CDR3 sequence is CASSQSGQVQETQYF. In DNA, the CDR3 is TGCGCCAGCAGCCAATCGGGACAGGTACAAGAGACCCAGTACTTC.